The sequence of this T cell receptor beta chain was determined in a study of shared clonotypes between healthy human individuals. Overall study results and limits: The small donor group covered limited genetic and exposure diversity. A reduction in generation probabilities was seen for non-shared clonotypes relative to those shared by all four donors.

Method: immunoSEQ multiplex PCR; TCRdb's copy keeps in-frame clones and lacks some. The top ten hold about 1% of the sample, which has some 1.5 million clones, around 95% seen once. With respect to this clone: What it recognizes is unknown.

CDR3 size: 16 residues. Germline V gene data show CDR1 as MDHEN and CDR2 as SYDVKM. With 4 bases clipped from V and 8 bases from J, the junction kept 12 bases outside the gene matches. The sequenced material came from naive CD4+ T cells sorted from blood. As to subset: CD45RA+ positively selected. This receptor was taken from a man aged 30 to 45 in good health. The chain recombines TRBV28 with TRBJ2-2; 8 bases align to TRBD1. For the CDR3, the DNA is TGTGCCAGCAGTTCAGGACAGGGAAGCCCCCCTGGGGAGCTGTTTTTT. Translated: CASSSGQGSPPGELFF.